A selection of T cell receptor beta chains follows, all from one sample in a study of blood T cell repertoires in COVID-19. Assay: immunoSEQ multiplex PCR; the TCRdb copy retains only in-frame clones and omits some. Of approximately 110,000 clones listed, over 75% were seen once; the top ten hold around 8.4%. The sequenced material came from peripheral blood. The receptors derive from a woman in her seventies who had recovered from COVID-19. Both conserved end residues are part of each CDR3. Fields, in order: J gene, V gene, clone size, D gene, CDR3 protein, CDR3 DNA. The D gene is left open where the match is weak. Clone sizes are given selectively: once, few, many, or a class where the clone is expanded.

>TRBJ2-6|TRBV27|NA|NA
CASSPRSGANVLTF
TGTGCCAGCAGTCCGCGCTCTGGGGCCAACGTCCTGACTTTC
>TRBJ2-1|TRBV5-1|NA|NA
CASSLVDEQFF
TGCGCCAGCAGCTTGGTCGATGAGCAGTTCTTC
>TRBJ1-4|TRBV6-6|NA|NA
CASSQQEGEKLFF
TGTGCCAGCAGTCAACAAGAGGGTGAAAAACTGTTTTTT
>TRBJ2-2|TRBV28|NA|TRBD1
CASSDGQGRTGELFF
TGTGCCAGCAGCGATGGACAGGGGCGGACCGGGGAGCTGTTTTTT
>TRBJ2-1|TRBV7-3|NA|NA
CASSLGGDEQFF
TGTGCCAGCAGCTTAGGAGGGGATGAGCAGTTCTTC
>TRBJ2-2|TRBV11-2|NA|NA
CASSLVMGPGELFF
TGTGCCAGCAGCTTAGTGATGGGGCCCGGGGAGCTGTTTTTT
>TRBJ1-2|TRBV28|NA|NA
CASSLSDYGYTF
TGTGCCAGCAGTTTATCCGACTATGGCTACACCTTC
>TRBJ2-7|TRBV9|NA|TRBD2
CASSVASGNSYEQYF
TGTGCCAGCAGCGTGGCTAGCGGGAACTCCTACGAGCAGTACTTC
>TRBJ1-1|TRBV6-2/TRBV6-3|NA|TRBD1
CASSLGTGGIATEAFF
TGTGCCAGCAGCCTAGGGACAGGGGGCATTGCCACTGAAGCTTTCTTT
>TRBJ1-2|TRBV6-5|NA|TRBD1
CASSRPGTGVYGYTF
TGTGCCAGCAGTCGACCAGGGACAGGGGTTTATGGCTACACCTTC
>TRBJ1-5|TRBV7-9|NA|NA
CASGGALGQPQHF
TGTGCCAGCGGCGGGGCCTTGGGTCAGCCCCAGCATTTT
>TRBJ1-6|TRBV6-5|NA|TRBD1
CASGTGGNSPLHF
TGTGCCAGCGGGACAGGGGGGAATTCACCCCTCCACTTT
>TRBJ1-2|TRBV7-2|NA|TRBD1
CASSSRQGRLPLYGYTF
TGTGCCAGCAGCTCTAGACAGGGGCGTCTGCCCCTCTATGGCTACACCTTC
>TRBJ2-1|TRBV27|NA|NA
CASSLYRESNEQFF
TGTGCCAGCAGTTTATACCGGGAGTCGAATGAGCAGTTCTTC
>TRBJ1-2|TRBV27|NA|NA
CASSVRPTNYGYTF
TGTGCCAGCAGTGTGAGGCCCACAAACTATGGCTACACCTTC
>TRBJ2-3|TRBV15|NA|TRBD2
CATSGGLASDTQYF
TGTGCCACCAGCGGGGGACTAGCATCAGATACGCAGTATTTT
>TRBJ1-1|TRBV5-1|NA|NA
CASSWGGPTEAFF
TGCGCCAGCAGCTGGGGGGGACCCACTGAAGCTTTCTTT
>TRBJ2-3|TRBV9|NA|NA
CASSVATGTTSTDTQYF
TGTGCCAGCAGCGTAGCTACGGGGACAACTAGCACAGATACGCAGTATTTT
>TRBJ2-5|TRBV29-1|NA|TRBD1
CSAEDRSRETQYF
TGCAGCGCCGAGGACAGGTCTCGGGAGACCCAGTACTTC
>TRBJ2-1|TRBV10-3|few|NA
CAISESSAKEFF
TGTGCCATCAGTGAAAGTAGCGCCAAAGAGTTCTTC
>TRBJ2-1|TRBV7-3|NA|TRBD2
CASSSAGTRGYNEQFF
TGTGCCAGCAGCTCCGCCGGGACTAGGGGATACAATGAGCAGTTCTTC
>TRBJ2-7|TRBV4-2|NA|NA
CASSQGQTSSAHEQYF
TGTGCCAGCAGCCAAGGGCAAACTAGCTCGGCCCACGAGCAGTACTTC
>TRBJ1-5|TRBV5-1|NA|NA
CASSLDGGRNQPQHF
TGCGCCAGCAGCTTGGATGGAGGGCGAAATCAGCCCCAGCATTTT
>TRBJ2-7|TRBV10-3|NA|TRBD1
CAMQGVLGEQYF
TGTGCCATGCAGGGGGTGCTGGGGGAGCAGTACTTC
>TRBJ2-7|TRBV7-2|NA|NA
CASSLAMQAPEQYF
TGTGCCAGCAGCTTAGCGATGCAGGCTCCCGAGCAGTACTTC
>TRBJ1-5|TRBV28|NA|TRBD1
CASRRAGGDQPQHF
TGTGCCAGCAGAAGGGCAGGGGGCGATCAGCCCCAGCATTTT
>TRBJ1-5|TRBV29-1|few|NA
CSVRVMDQPQHF
TGCAGCGTAAGAGTTATGGATCAGCCCCAGCATTTT
>TRBJ2-2|TRBV7-3|NA|NA
CASSFGTFTGELFF
TGTGCCAGCAGCTTTGGGACATTCACCGGGGAGCTGTTTTTT
>TRBJ2-5|TRBV24-1|NA|TRBD1
CATPTGQETQYF
TGTGCCACTCCGACAGGGCAAGAGACCCAGTACTTC
>TRBJ1-3|TRBV7-8|few|NA
CASSAQQVLGNTIYF
TGTGCCAGCAGCGCCCAACAGGTCCTCGGAAACACCATATATTTT
>TRBJ2-1|TRBV5-4|NA|TRBD2
CASSTGGSSYNEQFF
TGTGCCAGCAGCACCGGCGGGAGCTCCTACAATGAGCAGTTCTTC
>TRBJ2-1|TRBV7-6|NA|TRBD2
CASTLGGKQFF
TGTGCCAGCACCTTGGGGGGGAAGCAGTTCTTC
>TRBJ2-3|TRBV4-2|NA|NA
CASSLSEIGSDTQYF
TGTGCCAGCAGCCTCAGCGAAATTGGATCAGATACGCAGTATTTT
>TRBJ2-3|TRBV18|NA|TRBD2
CASSPTSGSTDTQYF
TGTGCCAGCTCGCCGACTAGCGGTAGCACAGATACGCAGTATTTT
>TRBJ2-3|TRBV11-2|NA|TRBD2
CASSPGGTQYF
TGTGCCAGCAGCCCGGGAGGTACGCAGTATTTT
>TRBJ2-3|TRBV7-3|NA|TRBD2
CASSPASGRAGDTQYF
TGTGCCAGCAGCCCCGCTAGCGGGAGGGCCGGAGATACGCAGTATTTT